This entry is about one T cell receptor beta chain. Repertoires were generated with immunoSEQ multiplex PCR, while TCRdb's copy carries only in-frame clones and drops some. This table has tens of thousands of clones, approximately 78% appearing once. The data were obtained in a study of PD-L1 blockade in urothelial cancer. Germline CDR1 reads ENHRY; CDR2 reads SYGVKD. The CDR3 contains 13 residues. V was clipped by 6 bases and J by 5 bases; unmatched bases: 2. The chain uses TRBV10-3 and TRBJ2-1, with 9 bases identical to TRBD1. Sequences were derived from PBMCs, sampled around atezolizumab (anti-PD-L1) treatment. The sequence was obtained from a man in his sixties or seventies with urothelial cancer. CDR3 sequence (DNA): TGTGCCATCAGCGGGACAGGGAACAATGAGCAGTTCTTC. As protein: CAISGTGNNEQFF.